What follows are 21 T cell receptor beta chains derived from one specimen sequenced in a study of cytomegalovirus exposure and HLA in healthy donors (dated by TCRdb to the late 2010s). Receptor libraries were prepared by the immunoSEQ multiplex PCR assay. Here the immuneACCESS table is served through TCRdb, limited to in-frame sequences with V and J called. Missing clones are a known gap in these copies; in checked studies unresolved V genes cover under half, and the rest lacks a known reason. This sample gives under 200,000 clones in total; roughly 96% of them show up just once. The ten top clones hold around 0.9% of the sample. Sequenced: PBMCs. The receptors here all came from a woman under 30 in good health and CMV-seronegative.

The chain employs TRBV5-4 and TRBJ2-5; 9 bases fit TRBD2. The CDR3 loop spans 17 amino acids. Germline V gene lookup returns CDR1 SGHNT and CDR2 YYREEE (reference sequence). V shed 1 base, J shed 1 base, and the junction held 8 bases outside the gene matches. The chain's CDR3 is CASSLSPAGGIQETQYF. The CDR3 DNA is TGTGCCAGCAGCTTGAGCCCAGCGGGGGGCATCCAAGAGACCCAGTACTTC.

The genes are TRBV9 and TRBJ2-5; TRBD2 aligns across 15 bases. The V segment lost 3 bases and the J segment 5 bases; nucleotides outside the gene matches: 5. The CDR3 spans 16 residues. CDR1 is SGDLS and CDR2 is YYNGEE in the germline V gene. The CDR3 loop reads CASSAGLAGGWETQYF. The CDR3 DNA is TGTGCCAGCAGCGCGGGACTAGCGGGGGGTTGGGAGACCCAGTACTTC.

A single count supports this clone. The CDR3 DNA follows: TGTGCCAGCAGGAGGACAGGGACTAATGAAAAACTGTTTTTT. Residues: CASRRTGTNEKLFF. This chain links TRBV6-5 with TRBJ1-4, with 8 bases identical to TRBD1. Unmatched junction bases numbered 2, after V lost 6 bases and J lost 2 bases. Germline V gene sequence: CDR1 MNHEY, CDR2 SVGAGI. The CDR3 consists of 14 residues.

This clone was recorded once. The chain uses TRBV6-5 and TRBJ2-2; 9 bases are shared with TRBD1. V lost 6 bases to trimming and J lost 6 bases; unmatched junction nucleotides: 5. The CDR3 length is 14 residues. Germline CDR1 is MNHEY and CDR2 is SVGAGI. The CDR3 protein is CASSRTGVAGELFF. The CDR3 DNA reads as TGTGCCAGCAGCCGGACAGGGGTGGCCGGGGAGCTGTTTTTT.

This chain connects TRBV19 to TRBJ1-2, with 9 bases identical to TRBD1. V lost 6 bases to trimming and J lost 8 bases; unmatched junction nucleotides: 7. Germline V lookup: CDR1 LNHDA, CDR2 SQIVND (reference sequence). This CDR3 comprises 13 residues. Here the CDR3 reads CASSLRDREGYTF. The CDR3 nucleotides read TGTGCCAGTAGCCTCCGGGACAGGGAGGGCTACACCTTC.

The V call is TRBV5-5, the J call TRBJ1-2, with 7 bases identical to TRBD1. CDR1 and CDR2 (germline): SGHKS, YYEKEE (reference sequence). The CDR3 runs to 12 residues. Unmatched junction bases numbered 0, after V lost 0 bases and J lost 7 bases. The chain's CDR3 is CASSLDRGGYTF. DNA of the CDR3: TGTGCCAGCAGCTTGGACAGGGGTGGCTACACCTTC.

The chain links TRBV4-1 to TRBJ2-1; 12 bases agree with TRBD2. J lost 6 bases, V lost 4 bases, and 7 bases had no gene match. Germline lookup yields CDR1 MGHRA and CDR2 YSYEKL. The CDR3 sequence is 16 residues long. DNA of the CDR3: TGCGCCAGCAGCCCCTCACTAGCGGGGGGTGTCAATGAGCAGTTCTTC. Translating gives CASSPSLAGGVNEQFF.

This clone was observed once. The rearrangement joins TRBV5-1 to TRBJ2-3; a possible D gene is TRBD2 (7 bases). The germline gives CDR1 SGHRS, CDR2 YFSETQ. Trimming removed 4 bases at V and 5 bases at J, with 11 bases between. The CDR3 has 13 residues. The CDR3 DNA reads TGCGCCAGCAGCCCGGGGGGCGGAGATACGCAGTATTTT. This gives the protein CASSPGGGDTQYF.

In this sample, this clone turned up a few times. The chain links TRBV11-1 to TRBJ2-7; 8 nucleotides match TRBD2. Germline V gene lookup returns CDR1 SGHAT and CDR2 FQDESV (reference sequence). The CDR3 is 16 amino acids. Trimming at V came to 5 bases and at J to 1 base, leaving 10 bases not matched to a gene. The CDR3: CASSPQLSGGSYEQYF. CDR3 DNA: TGTGCCAGCAGCCCCCAACTCAGCGGGGGATCCTACGAGCAGTACTTC.

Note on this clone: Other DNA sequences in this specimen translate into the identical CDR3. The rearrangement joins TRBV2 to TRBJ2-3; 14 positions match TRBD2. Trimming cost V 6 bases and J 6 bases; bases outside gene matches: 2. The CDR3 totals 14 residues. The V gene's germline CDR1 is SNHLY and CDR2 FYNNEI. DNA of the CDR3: TGTGCCAGCAGCAGACTAGCGGGAGGGGATACGCAGTATTTT. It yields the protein CASSRLAGGDTQYF.

The CDR3 here is CAARRENIQYF. CDR3 DNA: TGTGCCGCGCGTAGAGAAAACATTCAGTACTTC. The chain recombines TRBV19 with TRBJ2-4; D unclear. The CDR3 length is 11 residues. The germline gives CDR1 LNHDA, CDR2 SQIVND (reference sequence). The V end lost 11 bases, the J end lost 5 bases, and 10 bases lay between the germline ends.

The CDR3 spells CATSVRDRGFYGYTF. The CDR3 DNA sequence: TGTGCCACCAGCGTCCGGGACAGGGGGTTCTATGGCTACACCTTC. V gene TRBV15 combines with J gene TRBJ1-2, with 11 bases aligning to TRBD1. The CDR3 has 15 residues. Losses at the gene ends were 5 bases for V and 4 bases for J; bases not matched to a gene: 6. CDR1 LNHNV and CDR2 YYDKDF come from the germline V gene (reference sequence).

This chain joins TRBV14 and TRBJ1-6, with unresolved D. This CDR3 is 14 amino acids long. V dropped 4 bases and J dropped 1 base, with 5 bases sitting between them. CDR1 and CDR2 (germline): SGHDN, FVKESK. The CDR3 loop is CASSLISYNSPLHF. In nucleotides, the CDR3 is TGTGCCAGCAGCCTTATTTCCTATAATTCACCCCTCCACTTT.

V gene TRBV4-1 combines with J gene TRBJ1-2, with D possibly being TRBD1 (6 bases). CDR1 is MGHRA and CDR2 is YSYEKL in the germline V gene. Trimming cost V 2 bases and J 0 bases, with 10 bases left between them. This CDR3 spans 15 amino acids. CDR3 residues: CASSQKDSPNYGYTF. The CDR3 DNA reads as TGCGCCAGCAGCCAAAAGGACAGCCCTAACTATGGCTACACCTTC.

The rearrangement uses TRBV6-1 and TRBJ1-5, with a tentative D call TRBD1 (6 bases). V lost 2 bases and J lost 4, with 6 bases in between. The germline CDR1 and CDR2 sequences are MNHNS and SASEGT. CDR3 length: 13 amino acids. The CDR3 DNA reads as TGTGCCAGCAGTGAAACAGGGAATCAGCCCCAGCATTTT. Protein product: CASSETGNQPQHF.

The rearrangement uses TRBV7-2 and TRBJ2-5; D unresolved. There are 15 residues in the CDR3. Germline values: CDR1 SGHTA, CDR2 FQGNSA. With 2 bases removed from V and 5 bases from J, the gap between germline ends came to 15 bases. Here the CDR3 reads CASSLIVFGQETQYF. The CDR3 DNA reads TGTGCCAGCAGCTTAATTGTATTTGGGCAGGAGACCCAGTACTTC.

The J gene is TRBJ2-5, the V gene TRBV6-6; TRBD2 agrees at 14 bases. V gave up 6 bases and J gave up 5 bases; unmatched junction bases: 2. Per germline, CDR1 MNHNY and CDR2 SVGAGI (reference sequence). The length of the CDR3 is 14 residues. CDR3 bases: TGTGCCAGCAGGGGGACTAGCGGGGGCGAGACCCAGTACTTC. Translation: CASRGTSGGETQYF.

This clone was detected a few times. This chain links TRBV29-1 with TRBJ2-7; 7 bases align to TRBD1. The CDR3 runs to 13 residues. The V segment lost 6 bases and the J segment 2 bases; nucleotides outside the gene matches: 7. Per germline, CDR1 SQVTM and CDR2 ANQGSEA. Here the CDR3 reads CSVNRGDTYEQYF. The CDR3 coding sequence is TGCAGCGTGAACAGGGGAGACACCTACGAGCAGTACTTC.

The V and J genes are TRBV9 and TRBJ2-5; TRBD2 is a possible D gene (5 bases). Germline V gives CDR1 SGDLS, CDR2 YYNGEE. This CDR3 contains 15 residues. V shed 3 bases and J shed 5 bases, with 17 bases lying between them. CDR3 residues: CASSAYERRGETQYF. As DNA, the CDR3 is TGTGCCAGCAGCGCCTACGAAAGACGGGGTGAGACCCAGTACTTC. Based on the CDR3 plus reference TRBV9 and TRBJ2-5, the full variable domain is DSGVTQTPKHLITATGQRVTLRCSPRSGDLSVYWYQQSLDQGLQFLIQYYNGEERAKGNILERFSAQQFPDLHSELNLSSLELGDSALYFCASSAYERRGETQYFGPGTRLLVL.

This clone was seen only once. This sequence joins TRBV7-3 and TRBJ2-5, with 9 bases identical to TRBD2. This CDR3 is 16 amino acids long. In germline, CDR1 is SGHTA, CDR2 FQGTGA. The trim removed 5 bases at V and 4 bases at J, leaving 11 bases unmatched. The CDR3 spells CASSAFGRGGGETQYF. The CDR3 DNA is TGTGCCAGCAGCGCGTTCGGGCGGGGGGGCGGAGAGACCCAGTACTTC.

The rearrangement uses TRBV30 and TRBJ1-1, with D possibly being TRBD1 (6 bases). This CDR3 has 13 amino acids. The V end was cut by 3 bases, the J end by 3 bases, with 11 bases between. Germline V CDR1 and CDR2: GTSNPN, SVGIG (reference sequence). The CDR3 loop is CAWRGGRDTEAFF. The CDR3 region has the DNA TGTGCCTGGAGGGGGGGGCGTGACACTGAAGCTTTCTTT.